The source of this TCR beta chain is a study of blood T cell repertoires in COVID-19. As for the study in general: Donors in the United States, Italy and Spain gave samples during acute or convalescent COVID-19. The cDNA or gDNA used as material had been derived from T cells, B-cell-depleted T cells, or PBMCs.

CDR1 LGHDT and CDR2 YNNKEL come from the germline V gene (reference sequence). Trimming shortened V by 1 base and J by 9 bases, and 15 bases separated the two germline ends. The CDR3 loop spans 14 amino acids. Clones were read by immunoSEQ multiplex PCR, and TCRdb kept only the in-frame ones, dropping some. In the table there are under 150,000 clones, 80% to 90% of which are singletons. This receptor was taken from a woman aged 60 to 75 with COVID-19, enrolled during active disease. The chain combines TRBV3-1 (or the pseudogene TRBV3-2) with TRBJ2-5; TRBD2 is a possible D gene (5 bases). Sequenced input: peripheral blood. CDR3 coding DNA: TGTGCCAGCAGCCAAGTTTATGATGGAGGAGCCCAGTACTTC. Protein sequence: CASSQVYDGGAQYF.